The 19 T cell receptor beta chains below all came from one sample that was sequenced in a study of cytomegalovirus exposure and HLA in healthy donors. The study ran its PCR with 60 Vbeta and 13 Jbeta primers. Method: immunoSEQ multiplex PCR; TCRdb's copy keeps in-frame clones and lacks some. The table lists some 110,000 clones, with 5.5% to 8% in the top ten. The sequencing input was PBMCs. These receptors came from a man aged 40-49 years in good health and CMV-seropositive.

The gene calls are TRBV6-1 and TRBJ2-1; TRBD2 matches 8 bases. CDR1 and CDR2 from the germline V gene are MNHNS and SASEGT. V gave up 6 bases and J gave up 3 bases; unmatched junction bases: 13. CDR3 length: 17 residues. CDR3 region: CASREPSSGERYNEQFF. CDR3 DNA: TGTGCCAGCAGAGAACCTAGTAGCGGGGAGCGCTACAATGAGCAGTTCTTC.

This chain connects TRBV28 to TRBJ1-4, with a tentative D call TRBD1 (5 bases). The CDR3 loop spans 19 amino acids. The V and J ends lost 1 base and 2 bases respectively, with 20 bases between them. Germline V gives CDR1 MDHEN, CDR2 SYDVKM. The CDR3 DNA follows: TGTGCCAGCAGTTTATCCCCCGCAGGGTGGTTGTCCACTAATGAAAAACTGTTTTTT. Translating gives CASSLSPAGWLSTNEKLFF.

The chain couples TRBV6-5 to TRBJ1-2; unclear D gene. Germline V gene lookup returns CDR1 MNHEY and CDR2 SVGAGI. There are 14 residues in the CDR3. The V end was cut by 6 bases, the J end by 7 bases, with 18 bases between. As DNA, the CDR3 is TGTGCCAGCAGCTCTGTTAAGAACGGGGTTGGCTACACCTTC. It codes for CASSSVKNGVGYTF.

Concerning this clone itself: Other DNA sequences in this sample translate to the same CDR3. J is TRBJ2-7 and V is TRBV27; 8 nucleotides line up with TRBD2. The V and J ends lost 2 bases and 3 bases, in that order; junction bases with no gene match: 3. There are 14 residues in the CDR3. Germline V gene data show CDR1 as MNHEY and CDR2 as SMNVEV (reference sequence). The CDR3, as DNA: TGTGCCAGCAGTTTAGCGGGAGGCCTCTACGAGCAGTACTTC. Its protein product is CASSLAGGLYEQYF.

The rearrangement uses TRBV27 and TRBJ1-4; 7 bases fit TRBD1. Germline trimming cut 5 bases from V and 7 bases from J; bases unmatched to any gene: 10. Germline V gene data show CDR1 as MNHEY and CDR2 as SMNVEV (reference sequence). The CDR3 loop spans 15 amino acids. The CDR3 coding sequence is TGTGCCAGCAGTCCACCACAGGGGATTGGTGAAAAACTGTTTTTT. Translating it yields CASSPPQGIGEKLFF.

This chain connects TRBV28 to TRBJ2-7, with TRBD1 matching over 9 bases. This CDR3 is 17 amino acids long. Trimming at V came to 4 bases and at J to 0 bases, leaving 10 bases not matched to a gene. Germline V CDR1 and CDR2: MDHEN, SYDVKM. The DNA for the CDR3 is TGTGCCAGCAGTTCCGTCCGGGGACAGGGCCTCTCCTACGAGCAGTACTTC. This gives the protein CASSSVRGQGLSYEQYF.

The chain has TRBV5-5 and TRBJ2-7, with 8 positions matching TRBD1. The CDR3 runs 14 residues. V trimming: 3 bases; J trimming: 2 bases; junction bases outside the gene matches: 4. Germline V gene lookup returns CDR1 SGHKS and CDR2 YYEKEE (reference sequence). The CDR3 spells CASSSRGPTYEQYF. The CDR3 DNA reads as TGTGCCAGCAGCTCCAGGGGGCCCACCTACGAGCAGTACTTC.

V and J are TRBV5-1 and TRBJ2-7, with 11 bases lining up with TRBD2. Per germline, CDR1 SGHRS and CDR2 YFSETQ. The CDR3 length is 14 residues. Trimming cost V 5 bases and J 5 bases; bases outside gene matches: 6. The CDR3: CASSLAGGADEQYF. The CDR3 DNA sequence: TGCGCCAGCAGTTTAGCGGGAGGGGCCGACGAGCAGTACTTC.

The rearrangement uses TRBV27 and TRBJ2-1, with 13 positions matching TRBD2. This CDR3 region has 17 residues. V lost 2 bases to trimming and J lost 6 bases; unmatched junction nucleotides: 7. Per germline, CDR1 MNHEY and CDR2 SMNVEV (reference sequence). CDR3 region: CASSLRTSGRGFNEQFF. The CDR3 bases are TGTGCCAGCAGTTTAAGAACTAGCGGGAGGGGCTTCAATGAGCAGTTCTTC.

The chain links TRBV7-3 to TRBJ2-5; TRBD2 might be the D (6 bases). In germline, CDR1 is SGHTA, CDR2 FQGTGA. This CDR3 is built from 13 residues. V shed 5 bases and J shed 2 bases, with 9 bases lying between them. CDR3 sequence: CASSPGLQETQYF. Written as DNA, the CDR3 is TGTGCCAGCAGCCCGGGACTGCAAGAGACCCAGTACTTC.

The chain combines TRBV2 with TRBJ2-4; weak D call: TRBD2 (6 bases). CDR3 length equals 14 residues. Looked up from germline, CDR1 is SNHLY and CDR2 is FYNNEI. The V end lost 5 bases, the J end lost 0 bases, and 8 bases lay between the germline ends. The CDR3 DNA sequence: TGTGCCAGCAGTCCGGGACTAGCCAAAAACATTCAGTACTTC. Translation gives CASSPGLAKNIQYF.

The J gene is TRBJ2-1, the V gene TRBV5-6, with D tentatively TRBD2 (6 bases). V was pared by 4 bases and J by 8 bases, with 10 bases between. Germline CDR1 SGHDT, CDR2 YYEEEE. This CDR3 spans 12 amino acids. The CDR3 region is CASSGTYDEQFF. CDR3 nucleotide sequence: TGTGCCAGCAGCGGGACTTACGATGAGCAGTTCTTC.

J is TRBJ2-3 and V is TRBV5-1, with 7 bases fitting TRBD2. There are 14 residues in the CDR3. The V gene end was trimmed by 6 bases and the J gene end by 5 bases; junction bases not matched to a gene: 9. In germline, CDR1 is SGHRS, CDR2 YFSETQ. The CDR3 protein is CASTLGGPGDTQYF. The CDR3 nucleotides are TGCGCCAGCACTTTGGGAGGGCCTGGAGATACGCAGTATTTT.

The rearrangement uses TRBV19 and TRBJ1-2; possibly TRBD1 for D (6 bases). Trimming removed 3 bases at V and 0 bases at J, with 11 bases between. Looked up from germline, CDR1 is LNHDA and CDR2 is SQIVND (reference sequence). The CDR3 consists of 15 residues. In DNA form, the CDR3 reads TGTGCCAGTAGTATGTCGGGACAAGCTAACTATGGCTACACCTTC. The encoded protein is CASSMSGQANYGYTF.

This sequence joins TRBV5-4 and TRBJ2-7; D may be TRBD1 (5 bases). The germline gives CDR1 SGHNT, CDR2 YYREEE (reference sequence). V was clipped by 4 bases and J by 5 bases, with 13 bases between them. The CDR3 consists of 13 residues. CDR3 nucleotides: TGTGCCAGCAGCGCTCAGGGTGGTCACGAGCAGTACTTC. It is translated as CASSAQGGHEQYF.

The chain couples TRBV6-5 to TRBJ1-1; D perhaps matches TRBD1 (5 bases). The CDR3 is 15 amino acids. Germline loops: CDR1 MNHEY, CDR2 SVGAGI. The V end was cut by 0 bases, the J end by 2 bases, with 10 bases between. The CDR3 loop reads CASSYSNRPNTEAFF. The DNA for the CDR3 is TGTGCCAGCAGTTACTCGAACAGGCCTAACACTGAAGCTTTCTTT.

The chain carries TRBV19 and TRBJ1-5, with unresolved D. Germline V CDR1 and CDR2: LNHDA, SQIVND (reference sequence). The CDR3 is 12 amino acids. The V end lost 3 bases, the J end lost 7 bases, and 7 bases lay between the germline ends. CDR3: CASSIGEQPQHF. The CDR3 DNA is TGTGCCAGTAGTATCGGAGAGCAGCCCCAGCATTTT.

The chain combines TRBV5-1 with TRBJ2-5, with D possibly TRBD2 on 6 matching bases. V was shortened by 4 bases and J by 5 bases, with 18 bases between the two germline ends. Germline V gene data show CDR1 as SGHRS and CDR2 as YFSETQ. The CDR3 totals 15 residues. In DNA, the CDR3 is TGCGCCAGCAGCCCTAGCGTTTTGGGTAGGGAGACCCAGTACTTC. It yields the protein CASSPSVLGRETQYF.

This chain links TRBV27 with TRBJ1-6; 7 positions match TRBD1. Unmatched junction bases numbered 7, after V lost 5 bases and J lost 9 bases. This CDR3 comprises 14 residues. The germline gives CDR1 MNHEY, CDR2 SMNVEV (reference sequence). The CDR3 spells CASSPRGLASPLHF. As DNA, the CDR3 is TGTGCCAGCAGTCCTAGGGGGCTTGCTTCACCCCTCCACTTT.